Below, 26 T cell receptor beta chains from the same sample are listed, as sequenced in a study of response to subunit inactivated influenza vaccine. TCRdb reprocessed the RT-PCR reads via MiXCR and lists one record per CDR3 protein. The sample shows over 150,000 distinct CDR3 sequences, approximately 8.7% of them seen only once. Source: non-naive T cells sorted from PBMCs, taken on the day of vaccination. The receptors here all came from a man aged 50 to 59 who received an inactivated influenza vaccine.

This clonotype was observed a handful of times. The chain couples TRBV19 to TRBJ1-1; D call uncertain. In germline, CDR1 is LNHDA, CDR2 SQIVND (reference sequence). This CDR3 comprises 11 residues. V lost 3 bases and J lost 7, with 6 bases in between. The CDR3 here is CASSIRGEAFF. DNA of the CDR3: TGTGCCAGTAGTATTCGGGGTGAAGCTTTCTTT.

This chain connects TRBV28 to TRBJ1-2, with D unresolved. The ends were cut back, 5 bases at V and 4 bases at J, with 8 bases in the middle. From germline, CDR1 is MDHEN and CDR2 SYDVKM. This CDR3 comprises 12 residues. The CDR3, as DNA: TGTGCCAGCAGTACCCAGAGCTATGGCTACACCTTC. Encoded protein: CASSTQSYGYTF.

Many counts were recorded for this clonotype. The rearrangement uses TRBV12-3 or TRBV12-4 and TRBJ2-5; perhaps TRBD2 as D (6 bases). Trimming removed 6 bases from V and 5 bases from J, with 13 bases in between. The CDR3 is 13 amino acids. The CDR3 is CASSRDFWETQYF. In nucleotides, the CDR3 is TGTGCCAGCAGCCGGGACTTTTGGGAGACCCAGTACTTC.

This clonotype was counted a few times. J is TRBJ2-3 and V is TRBV2; 11 bases fit TRBD2. V shed 6 bases, J shed 4 bases, and the junction held 3 bases outside the gene matches. The germline CDR1 and CDR2 sequences are SNHLY and FYNNEI. The CDR3 is 14 residues long. The CDR3 region has the DNA TGTGCCAGCAGGATAGCGGGAGGGCCAGATACGCAGTATTTT. Residues: CASRIAGGPDTQYF.

J is TRBJ1-1 and V is TRBV11-2; 7 bases are a match to TRBD1. The CDR3 is 14 residues long. Per germline, CDR1 SGHAT and CDR2 FQNNGV. Trimming took 5 bases from V and 5 from J; bases not matched to a gene: 8. This CDR3 reads CASSAPGQSTEAFF. CDR3 sequence (DNA): TGTGCCAGCAGCGCACCGGGACAGTCAACTGAAGCTTTCTTT.

The sample holds many counts of this clonotype. This rearrangement joins TRBV12-3 or TRBV12-4 to TRBJ2-6; the D is unclear. V lost 3 bases and J 5 bases, leaving 8 bases between the germline ends. The CDR3 has 14 residues. This CDR3 is CASSFISRANVLTF. The CDR3 DNA reads as TGTGCCAGCAGTTTCATTTCCAGGGCCAACGTCCTGACTTTC.

The chain is built from TRBV5-8 and TRBJ2-3; 7 nucleotides match TRBD2. With V trimmed by 0 bases and J by 2 bases, 6 bases remained unmatched. This CDR3 comprises 16 residues. Germline V CDR1 and CDR2: SGHTS, YDEGEE. The CDR3 coding sequence is TGTGCCAGCAGCTTGGGTTCCAGCGGGACCACAGATACGCAGTATTTT. Translating gives CASSLGSSGTTDTQYF.

In its sample, this clonotype was seen a few times. The V call is TRBV6-5, the J call TRBJ2-5; D is possibly TRBD2 (5 bases). From germline, CDR1 is MNHEY and CDR2 SVGAGI. V dropped 2 bases and J dropped 5 bases, with 15 bases sitting between them. The CDR3 is 15 amino acids. This CDR3 is CASSYGSALTETQYF. CDR3 bases: TGTGCCAGCAGTTACGGGAGTGCCTTGACTGAGACCCAGTACTTC.

The chain recombines TRBV20-1 with TRBJ1-1; D is undetermined. V shed 4 bases and J shed 0 bases, with 12 bases lying between them. Germline CDR1 reads DFQATT; CDR2 reads SNEGSKA (reference sequence). The CDR3 has 14 amino acids. The CDR3: CSAIALDLNTEAFF. The CDR3, as DNA: TGCAGTGCTATCGCTCTTGACCTGAACACTGAAGCTTTCTTT.

The chain couples TRBV2 to TRBJ2-1, with 10 bases identical to TRBD1. Germline CDR1 and CDR2: SNHLY and FYNNEI. Germline trimming cut 7 bases from V and 10 bases from J; bases unmatched to any gene: 4. The CDR3 consists of 12 residues. The CDR3 region has the DNA TGTGCCAGCATTAGACAGGGGGCGGAGCAGTTCTTC. As protein: CASIRQGAEQFF.

In this sample, this clonotype turned up many times. The chain is built from TRBV10-1 and TRBJ1-6, with D hard to call. With 4 bases removed from V and 7 bases from J, the gap between germline ends came to 11 bases. The CDR3 length is 14 residues. Germline-derived CDR1 and CDR2 are WNHNN and SYGVQD (reference sequence). The CDR3 loop is CASSGAARNSPLHF. CDR3 in DNA: TGCGCCAGCAGTGGGGCCGCTAGGAATTCACCCCTCCACTTT.

This sequence joins TRBV7-9 and TRBJ2-7; 7 bases map to TRBD1. With 1 base clipped from V and 3 bases from J, the junction kept 12 bases outside the gene matches. The length of the CDR3 is 17 residues. From germline, CDR1 is SEHNR and CDR2 FQNEAQ (reference sequence). As DNA, the CDR3 is TGTGCCAGCAGCTTAGTCGGTTGGGACAGTTGGAACTACGAGCAGTACTTC. This sequence encodes CASSLVGWDSWNYEQYF.

This clonotype was counted between two and nine times. The V gene is TRBV11-3, the J gene TRBJ2-1; D is uncertain. CDR1 is SGHNT and CDR2 is YENEEA in the germline V gene. Trimming left V 1 base short and J 2 bases short, with 9 bases between. The CDR3 has 15 amino acids. The CDR3 nucleotides read TGTGCCAGCAGCTTAGGAGGCTCCACCTACAATGAGCAGTTCTTC. Its translation: CASSLGGSTYNEQFF.

This chain uses TRBV6-1 with TRBJ2-5, with 10 positions matching TRBD2. Germline loops: CDR1 MNHNS, CDR2 SASEGT. The CDR3 has 15 amino acids. The junction had 11 bases not matched to a gene; V was cut back by 8 bases and J by 5 bases. In DNA, the CDR3 is TGTGCCAGCGCCCTGGGAGCGGGAGGGAGGGAGACCCAGTACTTC. Translation: CASALGAGGRETQYF.

This clonotype was counted only a few times. The chain has TRBV19 and TRBJ1-1; D is uncertain. The germline V gene encodes CDR1 LNHDA and CDR2 SQIVND (reference sequence). The CDR3 totals 12 residues. The V and J ends lost 8 bases and 5 bases respectively, with 12 bases between them. The DNA for the CDR3 is TGTGCCAGTCAACACTATGGGACTGAAGCTTTCTTT. Translating it yields CASQHYGTEAFF.

V usage is TRBV18 and J usage is TRBJ2-7; 14 positions match TRBD2. This CDR3 is 15 amino acids long. Germline V gene sequence: CDR1 KGHSH, CDR2 LQKENI. V dropped 4 bases and J dropped 5; count of bases not matched to a gene: 4. The CDR3 nucleotides read TGTGCCAGCTCACTGACTAGCGGGAGGGCCGACGAGCAGTACTTC. Its translation is CASSLTSGRADEQYF.

V is TRBV5-3 and J is TRBJ1-5; D gene uncertain. TRBV5-3 is an ORF, with its function uncertain. The length of the CDR3 is 15 residues. V lost 0 bases and J lost 6, with 13 bases in between. The CDR3 DNA reads TGTGCCAGAAGCTTGGTATCGGTGGGCCTTCAGCCCCAGCATTTT. It specifies CARSLVSVGLQPQHF.

This clonotype appeared many times. The chain recombines TRBV11-2 with TRBJ2-3; D possibly matches TRBD1 or TRBD2 (5 bases each). The germline V gene encodes CDR1 SGHAT and CDR2 FQNNGV. The CDR3 length is 15 residues. Trimming stripped 5 bases from V and 4 bases from J, with 16 bases between. The CDR3 sequence is CASSDYLGAPDTQYF. The CDR3 DNA reads as TGTGCCAGCAGCGACTACCTCGGGGCTCCAGATACGCAGTATTTT.

V usage is TRBV20-1 and J usage is TRBJ2-5; D gene unclear. V gave up 3 bases and J gave up 11 bases, with 10 bases separating them. The germline gives CDR1 DFQATT, CDR2 SNEGSKA (reference sequence). The length of the CDR3 is 10 residues. CDR3 amino acids: CSARGILQYF. In DNA form, the CDR3 reads TGCAGTGCTAGGGGGATCTTACAGTACTTC.

This clonotype showed up just a few times. This sequence joins TRBV20-1 and TRBJ2-5; D gene unclear. Germline CDR1 and CDR2: DFQATT and SNEGSKA (reference sequence). V lost 3 bases and J 4 bases, leaving 9 bases between the germline ends. This CDR3 comprises 12 residues. CDR3 bases: TGCAGTGCTAGGATCTGGGCAGAGACCCAGTACTTC. It yields the protein CSARIWAETQYF.

This clonotype occurred many times. V is TRBV11-3 and J is TRBJ2-7; D gene uncertain. V dropped 5 bases and J dropped 5 bases, with 10 bases sitting between them. CDR3 length equals 12 residues. CDR1 SGHNT and CDR2 YENEEA come from the germline V gene. CDR3 DNA: TGTGCCAGCAGCAAAGATGGAGACGAGCAGTACTTC. It is translated as CASSKDGDEQYF.

As concerns this clonotype: One base away lies a much larger clone, so this may be a sequencing read error. The chain links TRBV5-6 to TRBJ2-7, with D possibly TRBD1 on 5 matching bases. Germline V CDR1 and CDR2: SGHDT, YYEEEE. This CDR3 is 15 amino acids long. This chain's CDR3 is CVSTVGGRVSNEQYF. CDR3 sequence (DNA): TGTGTCAGCACCGTAGGTGGCAGGGTTAGCAACGAGCAGTACTTC.

This clonotype was counted between two and nine times. The chain is built from TRBV5-1 and TRBJ1-4; D remains unclear. V was clipped by 6 bases and J by 3 bases, with 15 bases between them. The germline V gene has CDR1 SGHRS and CDR2 YFSETQ. This CDR3 spans 15 amino acids. The CDR3, as DNA: TGCGCCAGCACCCTCCAAGGCGCGGCTAATGAAAAACTGTTTTTT. It translates to CASTLQGAANEKLFF.

This clonotype came up many times. The genes are TRBV20-1 and TRBJ2-1, with D possibly matching TRBD2 (6 bases). This CDR3 is 15 amino acids long. CDR1 is DFQATT and CDR2 is SNEGSKA in the germline V gene (reference sequence). Trimming removed 3 bases from V and 0 bases from J, with 12 bases in between. DNA of the CDR3: TGCAGTGCTAGGACGACTAGGAGCTCCTACAATGAGCAGTTCTTC. Its protein is CSARTTRSSYNEQFF.

This clonotype was detected ten times or more. The V gene is TRBV20-1, the J gene TRBJ2-3; D may be TRBD1 (6 bases). V lost 3 bases and J lost 6, with 22 bases in between. Germline values: CDR1 DFQATT, CDR2 SNEGSKA (reference sequence). This CDR3 is 16 amino acids long. CDR3 amino acids: CSASLDSAQGSDTQYF. In nucleotides, the CDR3 is TGCAGTGCTAGTCTTGATTCGGCGCAGGGGTCGGATACGCAGTATTTT.

Remarks on this clonotype: Given the absence of the conserved phenylalanine or tryptophan at the CDR3 end, a read error is likely. V gene TRBV20-1 combines with J gene TRBJ2-7; tentative D call: TRBD2 (6 bases). The CDR3 length is 12 residues. Germline values: CDR1 DFQATT, CDR2 SNEGSKA (reference sequence). Deletions cut 8 bases from V and 2 bases from J, with 13 bases between. The CDR3 region has the DNA TGCAGTTATAGCGGCCTTACCTACGAGCAGTACCTC. Protein: CSYSGLTYEQYL.